Below, one T cell receptor (beta chain) is given with its context. An end of the junction does not agree with germline; a read error may underlie this. This sample is drawn from a study of T cells in Graves' hyperthyroidism and ophthalmopathy. RNA transcripts served as the template for amplifying TCR beta CDR3 regions. The HTBI primer set was used in a first-round RT-PCR of the TCR CDR3. TCRdb redid the calling of the multiplex PCR reads with MiXCR, one entry per CDR3 protein. The repertoire holds about 640,000 distinct CDR3 sequences, roughly 45% seen once, with approximately 7.2% in the top ten. Germline V CDR1 and CDR2: MDHEN, SYDVKM. This CDR3 region has 12 residues.

This clonotype was sampled from an adult man with Graves' disease, either hyperthyroidism or ophthalmopathy (not recorded which). Sequences were obtained from peripheral blood or thyroid tissue (not recorded which). The chain recombines TRBV28 with TRBJ1-2; D remains unclear. The CDR3 reads CASSAESYGYTF. The CDR3 coding sequence is TGCGCCAGCAGTGCAGAATCCTATGGCTACACCTTC.